The 25 T cell receptor beta chains presented below share a single source sample, sequenced in a study of OX40 agonist ivuxolimab in advanced cancers. The data were produced by immunoSEQ multiplex PCR, yet TCRdb's version contains in-frame clones alone and is incomplete. This sample yields approximately 69,000 clones, of which 94% are seen a single time; around 14% belongs to the top ten. The input for sequencing was CD4+ or CD8+ T cells sorted from blood, taken in a trial of the OX40 agonist ivuxolimab. The source of these receptors is an adult with an advanced solid tumor such as melanoma, head and neck, liver or kidney cancer.

This sequence joins TRBV28 and TRBJ2-7; 11 nucleotides match TRBD2. V lost 2 bases and J lost 0; bases outside the gene matches: 12. The CDR3 is made up of 19 amino acids. In germline, CDR1 is MDHEN, CDR2 SYDVKM. The CDR3 DNA follows: TGTGCCAGCAGTTTAGGAAGTAGCGGGAGGGCCAGGGGCTCCTACGAGCAGTACTTC. Its protein is CASSLGSSGRARGSYEQYF.

V gene TRBV11-2 combines with J gene TRBJ2-6; the D is unclear. Trimming removed 4 bases at V and 2 bases at J, with 6 bases between. CDR3 length: 14 residues. Germline V lookup: CDR1 SGHAT, CDR2 FQNNGV. Written as DNA, the CDR3 is TGTGCCAGCAGCTACGGCCCTGGGGCCAACGTCCTGACTTTC. It is translated as CASSYGPGANVLTF.

This clone has only one observation. The chain links TRBV1 to TRBJ2-1; the DNA was not compared with TRBD2, the D call given in the table. TRBV1 is shown as a pseudogene. The CDR3 loop spans 19 amino acids. Written as DNA, the CDR3 is TGCACCAGCAGCCAAGATGGCGACTGTGAAGCGGGACCCTACAATGAGCAGTTCTTC. This gives the protein CTSSQDGDCEAGPYNEQFF.

The V and J genes are TRBV7-2 and TRBJ1-5; perhaps TRBD1 as D (5 bases). The CDR3 contains 17 residues. Trimming removed 4 bases at V and 3 bases at J, with 19 bases between. Per the germline V gene, CDR1 is SGHTA and CDR2 is FQGNSA. This chain's CDR3 is CASSSGTHNPSNQPQHF. CDR3 DNA sequence: TGTGCCAGCAGCTCCGGGACCCATAACCCTTCCAATCAGCCCCAGCATTTT.

The V and J genes are TRBV6-6 and TRBJ1-1; no clear D. The CDR3 runs to 14 residues. The germline V and J ends were trimmed by 0 bases and 3 bases, with 8 bases remaining between them. Germline-derived CDR1 and CDR2 are MNHNY and SVGAGI (reference sequence). CDR3 coding DNA: TGTGCCAGCAGTTACTCGATTAGGTACACTGAAGCTTTCTTT. Amino acids: CASSYSIRYTEAFF.

This clone was detected once. The chain is built from TRBV4-3 and TRBJ2-2; TRBD2 agrees at 14 bases. The CDR3 consists of 18 residues. The germline V gene encodes CDR1 LGHNA and CDR2 YSLEER. Trimming removed 1 base from V and 8 bases from J; junction bases left unmatched: 9. CDR3 bases: TGCGCCAGCAGCCAAGCTATTGGACGACTAGCGGGAGGGGGGGAGCTGTTTTTT. This sequence encodes CASSQAIGRLAGGGELFF.

The J gene is TRBJ2-7, the V gene TRBV5-4; TRBD2 matches 8 bases. The CDR3 contains 14 residues. The V segment lost 4 bases and the J segment 2 bases; nucleotides outside the gene matches: 5. Germline CDR1 is SGHNT and CDR2 is YYREEE (reference sequence). The CDR3 DNA is TGTGCCAGCAGCCCCCCAGCGGGGGCCTACGAGCAGTACTTC. Translating it yields CASSPPAGAYEQYF.

The gene calls are TRBV19 and TRBJ1-5; D uncertain. The V end was cut by 6 bases, the J end by 2 bases, with 26 bases between. The CDR3 totals 19 residues. In germline, CDR1 is LNHDA, CDR2 SQIVND (reference sequence). The CDR3: CASRSQKRTDFVGNQPQHF. CDR3 coding DNA: TGTGCCAGTAGATCTCAGAAAAGGACCGACTTCGTGGGCAATCAGCCCCAGCATTTT. Full variable domain (rest looked up from reference TRBV19 and TRBJ1-5): DGGITQSPKYLFRKEGQNVTLSCEQNLNHDAMYWYRQDPGQGLRLIYYSQIVNDFQKGDIAEGYSVSREKKESFPLTVTSAQKNPTAFYLCASRSQKRTDFVGNQPQHFGDGTRLSIL.

The chain carries TRBV5-6 and TRBJ1-1; D is ambiguous. The length of the CDR3 is 11 residues. Per the germline V gene, CDR1 is SGHDT and CDR2 is YYEEEE. Between the trimmed V and J ends, which lost 4 bases and 8 bases, there was a span of 9 bases. CDR3 loop: CASSDRVEAFF. The DNA of the CDR3 is TGTGCCAGCAGCGACCGGGTGGAAGCTTTCTTT.

The chain carries TRBV4-1 and TRBJ2-1; 7 bases line up with TRBD2. CDR1 is MGHRA, CDR2 YSYEKL, per germline. Unmatched junction bases numbered 4, after V lost 0 bases and J lost 2 bases. The CDR3 has 16 amino acids. The CDR3 coding sequence is TGCGCCAGCAGCCAAGAGCCCCGGGAGGCCTACAATGAGCAGTTCTTC. Protein product: CASSQEPREAYNEQFF.

The chain recombines TRBV2 with TRBJ2-1; possible D gene TRBD2, 5 bases. Trimming stripped 1 base from V and 4 bases from J, with 8 bases between. The CDR3 is 14 residues long. Germline V gene data show CDR1 as SNHLY and CDR2 as FYNNEI. CDR3 coding DNA: TGTGCCAGCAGTGAAGTGGGAGTTTACAATGAGCAGTTCTTC. Its translation: CASSEVGVYNEQFF.

The V and J genes are TRBV5-8 and TRBJ1-5; the D is unclear. The CDR3 consists of 14 residues. Germline CDR1 reads SGHTS; CDR2 reads YDEGEE. Trimming removed 2 bases from V and 0 bases from J, with 6 bases in between. The chain's CDR3 is CASSFGDSNQPQHF. The CDR3 DNA is TGTGCCAGCAGCTTCGGGGATAGCAATCAGCCCCAGCATTTT.

The chain has TRBV9 and TRBJ1-5, with D unresolved. The CDR3 has 15 residues. V shed 3 bases and J shed 2 bases, with 12 bases lying between them. CDR1 and CDR2 (germline): SGDLS, YYNGEE. The CDR3, as DNA: TGTGCCAGCAGCGCGGACGGAGGAGGCAATCAGCCCCAGCATTTT. Its protein is CASSADGGGNQPQHF.

V gene TRBV19 combines with J gene TRBJ1-1, with D unclear. Germline V lookup: CDR1 LNHDA, CDR2 SQIVND (reference sequence). The CDR3 length is 11 residues. V was cut by 7 bases and J by 6 bases, with 9 bases left in between. This CDR3 reads CASIQGSEAFF. DNA of the CDR3: TGTGCCAGTATACAAGGGTCTGAAGCTTTCTTT.

V and J are TRBV29-1 and TRBJ1-1, with D uncertain. Germline V gene data show CDR1 as SQVTM and CDR2 as ANQGSEA. This CDR3 has 14 residues. The V gene lost 4 bases and the J gene lost 4 bases, with 16 bases spanning the gap. CDR3 loop: CSVAPKRVGTEAFF. CDR3 DNA: TGCAGCGTTGCTCCTAAAAGGGTTGGCACTGAAGCTTTCTTT.

The chain links TRBV27 to TRBJ1-5; D perhaps matches TRBD1 (5 bases). Trimming took off 6 bases at V and 0 bases at J, with 15 bases between the two ends. Germline lookup yields CDR1 MNHEY and CDR2 SMNVEV (reference sequence). This CDR3 comprises 16 residues. This CDR3 reads CASRRDGPYSNQPQHF. The CDR3 nucleotides are TGTGCCAGCAGACGGGACGGTCCTTATAGCAATCAGCCCCAGCATTTT.

This clone occurred once. The V and J genes are TRBV9 and TRBJ2-7; D gene ambiguous. The ends were cut back, 0 bases at V and 6 bases at J, with 16 bases in the middle. The germline gives CDR1 SGDLS, CDR2 YYNGEE. The CDR3 totals 15 residues. CDR3 region: CASSVEVVGMAEQYF. CDR3 nucleotides: TGTGCCAGCAGCGTAGAGGTCGTGGGGATGGCCGAGCAGTACTTC.

V is TRBV29-1 and J is TRBJ1-2, with D possibly TRBD1 on 5 matching bases. This CDR3 has 12 residues. Trimming shortened V by 2 bases and J by 11 bases, and 15 bases separated the two germline ends. Germline V gene data show CDR1 as SQVTM and CDR2 as ANQGSEA. The CDR3 DNA reads as TGCAGCGTTGAAAGTCCTGGGGGATCATACACCTTC. As protein: CSVESPGGSYTF.

This chain links TRBV10-1 with TRBJ2-1; D is ambiguous. V lost 4 bases and J 3 bases, leaving 7 bases between the germline ends. In germline, CDR1 is WNHNN, CDR2 SYGVQD (reference sequence). The CDR3 extends over 13 amino acids. The CDR3, as DNA: TGCGCCAGCAGTGTAGGTCGCTACAATGAGCAGTTCTTC. It encodes CASSVGRYNEQFF.

This sequence joins TRBV5-6 and TRBJ1-1; D perhaps matches TRBD1 (5 bases). Looked up from germline, CDR1 is SGHDT and CDR2 is YYEEEE. The CDR3 contains 14 residues. Between the trimmed V and J ends, which lost 0 bases and 0 bases, there was a span of 6 bases. DNA of the CDR3: TGTGCCAGCAGCTTGGGGGACCTGAACACTGAAGCTTTCTTT. Translating it yields CASSLGDLNTEAFF.

J is TRBJ1-2 and V is TRBV6-5, with D possibly matching TRBD1 (5 bases). The CDR3 consists of 14 residues. With 7 bases removed from V and 8 bases from J, the gap between germline ends came to 20 bases. CDR1 MNHEY and CDR2 SVGAGI come from the germline V gene. The CDR3 coding sequence is TGTGCCAGCAAATCGACAGTCCCCTGGGACGGCTACACCTTC. It codes for CASKSTVPWDGYTF.

This chain links TRBV27 with TRBJ2-7; TRBD1 aligns across 8 bases. The CDR3 totals 16 residues. V was pared by 0 bases and J by 7 bases, with 11 bases of the junction left unmatched. Germline CDR1 and CDR2: MNHEY and SMNVEV (reference sequence). The CDR3 loop is CASSLSGGQGAGEQYF. The CDR3 DNA reads TGTGCCAGCAGTTTATCGGGCGGGCAGGGGGCCGGAGAGCAGTACTTC.

V and J are TRBV5-1 and TRBJ1-5, with a possible D match to TRBD1 (6 bases). The CDR3 is 16 amino acids. Germline V gene data show CDR1 as SGHRS and CDR2 as YFSETQ. V was cut by 1 base and J by 0 bases, with 11 bases left in between. This chain's CDR3 is CASSLRAGDSNQPQHF. The CDR3 region has the DNA TGCGCCAGCAGCTTGAGAGCAGGGGATAGCAATCAGCCCCAGCATTTT. The full variable domain, rest sourced from reference TRBV5-1 and TRBJ1-5, is KAGVTQTPRYLIKTRGQQVTLSCSPISGHRSVSWYQQTPGQGLQFLFEYFSETQRNKGNFPGRFSGRQFSNSRSEMNVSTLELGDSALYLCASSLRAGDSNQPQHFGDGTRLSIL.

The chain employs TRBV7-9 and TRBJ1-2; the D is unclear. Trimming removed 4 bases at V and 4 bases at J, with 10 bases between. The CDR3 has 13 residues. Germline lookup yields CDR1 SEHNR and CDR2 FQNEAQ (reference sequence). The DNA of the CDR3 is TGTGCCAGCAGCTCCGCCTATTTCTATGGCTACACCTTC. Amino acids: CASSSAYFYGYTF.

This chain connects TRBV6-5 to TRBJ1-2; no firm D call. Trimming removed 4 bases from V and 6 bases from J, with 6 bases in between. The V gene's germline CDR1 is MNHEY and CDR2 SVGAGI. CDR3 length: 11 residues. The CDR3 DNA is TGTGCCAGCAGTTGGAGGGATGGCTACACCTTC. Residues: CASSWRDGYTF.